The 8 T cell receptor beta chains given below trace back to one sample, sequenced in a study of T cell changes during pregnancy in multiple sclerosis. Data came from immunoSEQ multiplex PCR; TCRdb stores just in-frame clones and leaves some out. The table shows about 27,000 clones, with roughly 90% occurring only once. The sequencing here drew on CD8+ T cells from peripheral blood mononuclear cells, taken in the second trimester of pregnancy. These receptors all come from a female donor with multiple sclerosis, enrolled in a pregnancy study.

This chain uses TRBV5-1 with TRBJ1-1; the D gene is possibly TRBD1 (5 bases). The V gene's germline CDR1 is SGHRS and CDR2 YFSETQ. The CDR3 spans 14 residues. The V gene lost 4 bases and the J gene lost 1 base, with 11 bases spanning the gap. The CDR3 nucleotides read TGCGCCAGCAGCCCCAGGGTTGGGAACACTGAAGCTTTCTTT. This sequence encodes CASSPRVGNTEAFF.

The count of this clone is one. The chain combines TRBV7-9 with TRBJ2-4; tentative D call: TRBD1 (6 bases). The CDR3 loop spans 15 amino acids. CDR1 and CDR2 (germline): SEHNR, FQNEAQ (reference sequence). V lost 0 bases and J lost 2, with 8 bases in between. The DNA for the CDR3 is TGTGCCAGCAGCTTAGCACAGGGCACCAAAAACATTCAGTACTTC. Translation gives CASSLAQGTKNIQYF. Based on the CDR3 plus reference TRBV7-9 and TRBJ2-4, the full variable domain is DTGVSQNPRHKITKRGQNVTFRCDPISEHNRLYWYRQTLGQGPEFLTYFQNEAQLEKSRLLSDRFSAERPKGSFSTLEIQRTEQGDSAMYLCASSLAQGTKNIQYFGAGTRLSVL.

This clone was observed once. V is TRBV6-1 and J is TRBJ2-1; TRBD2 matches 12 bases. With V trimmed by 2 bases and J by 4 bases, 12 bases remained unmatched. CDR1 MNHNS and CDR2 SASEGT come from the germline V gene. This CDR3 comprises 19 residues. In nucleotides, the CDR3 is TGTGCCAGCAGTGAATTGGAACAGGGGGGACTAGCGGGTTACAATGAGCAGTTCTTC. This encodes CASSELEQGGLAGYNEQFF.

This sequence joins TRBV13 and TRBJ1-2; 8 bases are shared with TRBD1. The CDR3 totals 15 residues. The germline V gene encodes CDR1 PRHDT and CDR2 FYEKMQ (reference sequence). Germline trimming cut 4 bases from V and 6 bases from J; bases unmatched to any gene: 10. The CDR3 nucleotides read TGTGCCAGCAGCTCGGACAGGGAGGGGCAGGATGGCTACACCTTC. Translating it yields CASSSDREGQDGYTF.

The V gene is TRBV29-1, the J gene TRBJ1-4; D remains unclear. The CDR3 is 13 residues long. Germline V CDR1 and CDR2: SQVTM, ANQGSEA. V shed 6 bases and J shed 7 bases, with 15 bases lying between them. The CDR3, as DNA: TGCAGCGTCCAACCCCCGGGTGGTGAAAAACTGTTTTTT. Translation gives CSVQPPGGEKLFF.

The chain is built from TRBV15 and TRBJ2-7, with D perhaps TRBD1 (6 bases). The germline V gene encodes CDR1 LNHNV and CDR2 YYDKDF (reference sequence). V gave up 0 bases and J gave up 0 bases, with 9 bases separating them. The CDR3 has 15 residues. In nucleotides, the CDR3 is TGTGCCACCAGCAGAGAAACAGGGAGCTCCTACGAGCAGTACTTC. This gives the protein CATSRETGSSYEQYF.

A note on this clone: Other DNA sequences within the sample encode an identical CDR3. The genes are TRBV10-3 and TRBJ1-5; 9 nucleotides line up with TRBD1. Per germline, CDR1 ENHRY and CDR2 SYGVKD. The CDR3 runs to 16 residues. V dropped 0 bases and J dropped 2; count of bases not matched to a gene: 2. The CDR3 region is CAISESGTGRNQPQHF. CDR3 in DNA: TGTGCCATCAGTGAGTCCGGGACAGGGCGCAATCAGCCCCAGCATTTT.

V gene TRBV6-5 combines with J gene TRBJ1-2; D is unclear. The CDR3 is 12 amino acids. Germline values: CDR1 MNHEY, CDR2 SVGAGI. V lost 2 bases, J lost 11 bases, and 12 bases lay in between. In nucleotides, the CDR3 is TGTGCCAGCAGTTACATCAGTGAGAGGTACACCTTC. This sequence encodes CASSYISERYTF.